What follows are 21 T cell receptor beta chains derived from one specimen sequenced in a study of control samples from healthy donors and cancer patients. Here immunoSEQ multiplex PCR was the method, and the copy in TCRdb shows in-frame clones only, minus some. The sample includes some 10,000 clones, under 95% of them seen just once. The sample consisted of PBMCs. These receptors were obtained from a man in his 60s with colorectal cancer.

This clone came up once. The V call is TRBV19, the J call TRBJ1-1; 8 bases match TRBD1. Per the germline V gene, CDR1 is LNHDA and CDR2 is SQIVND (reference sequence). The CDR3 spans 15 residues. V lost 5 bases to trimming and J lost 1 base; unmatched junction nucleotides: 6. The CDR3 nucleotides are TGTGCCAGTAGTCTACTTGGACAGGGGAACACTGAAGCTTTCTTT. Protein: CASSLLGQGNTEAFF.

The chain combines TRBV4-3 with TRBJ1-1, with 10 bases matching TRBD1. Per the germline V gene, CDR1 is LGHNA and CDR2 is YSLEER. The CDR3 length is 17 residues. The V gene end was trimmed by 0 bases and the J gene end by 5 bases; junction bases not matched to a gene: 9. The CDR3 coding sequence is TGCGCCAGCAGCCAAGACATATTGGGGACAGGGGAAACTGAAGCTTTCTTT. It yields the protein CASSQDILGTGETEAFF.

The chain joins TRBV9 to TRBJ1-4; perhaps TRBD1 as D (6 bases). The V gene lost 4 bases and the J gene lost 7 bases, with 14 bases spanning the gap. CDR3 length equals 14 residues. Germline CDR1 reads SGDLS; CDR2 reads YYNGEE. The CDR3 nucleotides read TGTGCCAGCAGCCCAGGGGTAACAGTTGAAAAACTGTTTTTT. It translates to CASSPGVTVEKLFF.

This chain connects TRBV4-1 to TRBJ2-1; 13 nucleotides match TRBD2. The germline V gene encodes CDR1 MGHRA and CDR2 YSYEKL. This CDR3 is built from 15 residues. V shed 3 bases, J shed 4 bases, and the junction held 0 bases outside the gene matches. The CDR3 DNA reads TGCGCCAGCAGCCAGGGACTAGCGGGGTACAATGAGCAGTTCTTC. Translation: CASSQGLAGYNEQFF.

The chain employs TRBV28 and TRBJ1-5, with 9 nucleotides matching TRBD1. CDR1 and CDR2 (germline): MDHEN, SYDVKM. Trimming took 4 bases from V and 6 from J; bases not matched to a gene: 7. The CDR3 covers 15 residues. The DNA for the CDR3 is TGTGCCAGCAGTTCCCCGGGACAGGGTTTTCAGCCCCAGCATTTT. Translating it yields CASSSPGQGFQPQHF.

The rearrangement joins TRBV28 to TRBJ1-5; no clear D. Germline-derived CDR1 and CDR2 are MDHEN and SYDVKM. The length of the CDR3 is 17 residues. V lost 6 bases to trimming and J lost 0 bases, with 18 bases between them. CDR3 amino acids: CASRPGGGWYSNQPQHF. Written as DNA, the CDR3 is TGTGCCAGCAGACCCGGTGGCGGTTGGTATAGCAATCAGCCCCAGCATTTT. Combining the CDR3 with reference TRBV28 and TRBJ1-5 gives the whole variable domain DVKVTQSSRYLVKRTGEKVFLECVQDMDHENMFWYRQDPGLGLRLIYFSYDVKMKEKGDIPEGYSVSREKKERFSLILESASTNQTSMYLCASRPGGGWYSNQPQHFGDGTRLSIL.

V gene TRBV5-4 combines with J gene TRBJ1-3, with 7 nucleotides matching TRBD1. Looked up from germline, CDR1 is SGHNT and CDR2 is YYREEE (reference sequence). The CDR3 is 16 amino acids. V lost 4 bases to trimming and J lost 0 bases; unmatched junction nucleotides: 7. Here the CDR3 DNA reads TGTGCCAGCAGCCCCTCGACAGGGCGCTCTGGAAACACCATATATTTT. It translates to CASSPSTGRSGNTIYF.

The chain couples TRBV11-2 to TRBJ1-1; D uncertain. CDR1 is SGHAT and CDR2 is FQNNGV in the germline V gene. Between the trimmed V and J ends, which lost 7 bases and 5 bases, there was a span of 5 bases. The CDR3 spans 10 residues. CDR3 DNA: TGTGCCAGCAAGGTAACTGAAGCTTTCTTT. It specifies CASKVTEAFF. Looking up the rest from reference TRBV11-2 and TRBJ1-1 gives the full variable domain: EAGVAQSPRYKIIEKRQSVAFWCNPISGHATLYWYQQILGQGPKLLIQFQNNGVVDDSQLPKDRFSAERLKGVDSTLKIQPAKLEDSAVYLCASKVTEAFFGQGTRLTVV.

The chain uses TRBV18 and TRBJ1-5; D is ambiguous. Per the germline V gene, CDR1 is KGHSH and CDR2 is LQKENI. The CDR3 length is 14 residues. The germline V and J ends were trimmed by 2 bases and 4 bases, with 9 bases remaining between them. The CDR3 protein is CASSPGDLNQPQHF. The CDR3 DNA reads as TGTGCCAGCTCACCAGGGGATTTGAATCAGCCCCAGCATTTT.

V is TRBV28 and J is TRBJ2-6; 7 bases align to TRBD1. This CDR3 has 13 amino acids. Looked up from germline, CDR1 is MDHEN and CDR2 is SYDVKM. In nucleotides, the CDR3 is TGTGCAGCAAGGGGGCCCGGGGCCAACGTCCTGACTTTC. Protein sequence: CAARGPGANVLTF.

This sequence joins TRBV6-6 and TRBJ1-5; tentatively, D is TRBD1 (6 bases). Germline V gene data show CDR1 as MNHNY and CDR2 as SVGAGI (reference sequence). V dropped 5 bases and J dropped 3 bases, with 11 bases sitting between them. This CDR3 is built from 14 residues. CDR3 in DNA: TGTGCCAGCAGTCAGGGGATGTACAATCAGCCCCAGCATTTT. It is translated as CASSQGMYNQPQHF.

V gene TRBV6-5 combines with J gene TRBJ1-2; 8 bases are shared with TRBD1. CDR1 and CDR2 from the germline V gene are MNHEY and SVGAGI. With V trimmed by 6 bases and J by 5 bases, 8 bases remained unmatched. The length of the CDR3 is 14 residues. The CDR3 region is CASRGDRRGYGYTF. CDR3 in DNA: TGTGCCAGCAGGGGGGACAGGCGAGGTTATGGCTACACCTTC.

The rearrangement joins TRBV6-2 or TRBV6-3 to TRBJ2-3, with D unclear. CDR1 is MNHEY, CDR2 SVGEGT, per germline. This CDR3 is built from 14 residues. V lost 2 bases to trimming and J lost 3 bases, with 9 bases between them. The chain's CDR3 is CASSYVQVTDTQYF. CDR3 coding DNA: TGTGCCAGCAGTTACGTTCAGGTAACAGATACGCAGTATTTT.

The rearrangement links TRBV14 to TRBJ2-6; D unclear. Germline V gives CDR1 SGHDN, CDR2 FVKESK. V dropped 0 bases and J dropped 1 base, with 13 bases sitting between them. This CDR3 is 18 amino acids long. The CDR3 protein is CASSQDDLGFSGANVLTF. In DNA form, the CDR3 reads TGTGCCAGCAGCCAAGACGACTTGGGGTTTTCTGGGGCCAACGTCCTGACTTTC.

The J gene is TRBJ1-6, the V gene TRBV5-1, with 9 bases matching TRBD1. The germline V gene has CDR1 SGHRS and CDR2 YFSETQ. The J segment lost 8 bases and the V segment lost 4 bases, leaving 4 bases of the junction unmatched. The CDR3 contains 14 residues. In DNA, the CDR3 is TGCGCCAGCAGCGGGACAGGGTACGATTCACCCCTCCACTTT. Amino acid sequence: CASSGTGYDSPLHF.

The chain employs TRBV11-2 and TRBJ1-2; possibly TRBD1 for D (5 bases). Germline V gives CDR1 SGHAT, CDR2 FQNNGV. The CDR3 is made up of 13 amino acids. With 2 bases removed from V and 2 bases from J, the gap between germline ends came to 6 bases. The CDR3 loop is CASSLRGNYGYTF. In DNA form, the CDR3 reads TGTGCCAGCAGCTTACGGGGGAACTATGGCTACACCTTC.

The chain links TRBV6-5 to TRBJ2-2; D not resolved. From germline, CDR1 is MNHEY and CDR2 SVGAGI. Trimming took 7 bases from V and 7 from J, leaving 10 bases between them. This CDR3 contains 12 residues. The CDR3 protein is CASNLGFGELFF. The CDR3 DNA follows: TGTGCCAGCAATCTAGGGTTCGGGGAGCTGTTTTTT.

CDR3 region: CASSSSGGTGYGYTF. CDR3 sequence (DNA): TGTGCCAGCAGCTCCAGCGGCGGGACAGGCTATGGCTACACCTTC. This chain uses TRBV28 with TRBJ1-2; 8 bases match TRBD1. CDR1 is MDHEN, CDR2 SYDVKM, per germline. The ends lost 6 bases at V and 4 bases at J; junction bases unmatched: 10. The CDR3 is made up of 15 amino acids.

The chain couples TRBV2 to TRBJ1-2, with D hard to call. Trimming took 8 bases from V and 4 from J, leaving 14 bases between them. The CDR3 loop spans 13 amino acids. Germline CDR1 SNHLY, CDR2 FYNNEI. For the CDR3, the DNA is TGTGCCAGCCGCTCCGACCGAATCTATGGCTACACCTTC. Translation gives CASRSDRIYGYTF.

This chain links TRBV5-1 with TRBJ1-1, with TRBD1 identical over 7 bases. Per the germline V gene, CDR1 is SGHRS and CDR2 is YFSETQ. The CDR3 runs 14 residues. The V and J ends lost 4 bases and 1 base, in that order; junction bases with no gene match: 4. DNA of the CDR3: TGCGCCAGCAGCCCGGGACAGTGGAACACTGAAGCTTTCTTT. As protein: CASSPGQWNTEAFF.

The rearrangement uses TRBV4-3 and TRBJ2-1, with a weak D call TRBD2 (6 bases). V lost 0 bases and J lost 4, with 13 bases in between. The CDR3 totals 16 residues. Germline loops: CDR1 LGHNA, CDR2 YSLEER. CDR3: CASSQDWTILYNEQFF. DNA of the CDR3: TGCGCCAGCAGCCAAGATTGGACTATCTTATACAATGAGCAGTTCTTC.